This T cell receptor (beta chain) emerged from a study of blood T cell repertoires in COVID-19. About the study: T cells, B-cell-depleted T cells, or PBMCs provided the cDNA or gDNA that served as material.

Original methodology: Scientists estimated how many nucleated cells there were by amplifying reference gene primers. Method: immunoSEQ multiplex PCR; TCRdb's copy keeps in-frame clones and lacks some. V and J calls and clone size come straight from that table; D and trimming were deduced from the DNA. Of over 250,000 clones in the sample, roughly 89% are singletons; the top ten hold around 2.1%. Germline assignment: CDR1 SGDLS and CDR2 YYNGEE. Trimming left V 2 bases short and J 5 bases short, with 17 bases between. The CDR3 extends over 15 amino acids. The sample was peripheral blood. The sequence was obtained from a man between 50 and 59 years old with acute or convalescent COVID-19. The V gene is TRBV9, the J gene TRBJ2-7; TRBD1 is a possible D gene (6 bases). The CDR3 nucleotides read TGTGCCAGCAGCGTTCACAGGGATACCCCACACGAGCAGTACTTC. Its translation: CASSVHRDTPHEQYF.